Following are 32 T cell receptor beta chains from one sample sequenced in a study of blood T cells in healthy people across ages. Then a second PCR, running about 6 to 12 cycles, was carried out with a sample-barcoded 5' primer and a J-beta primer mix. In TCRdb, the 5' RACE reads were re-called with MiXCR into one record per CDR3 protein. The data contain hundreds of thousands of distinct CDR3 sequences, 40% to 50% of them seen just once; the ten biggest clones take up around 18%. The sequencing sample was made of blood. These receptors were collected from a man aged 60 to 69 in good health.

The V gene is TRBV7-9, the J gene TRBJ2-7; D possibly uses TRBD1 or TRBD2 (5 bases each). The CDR3 is 15 amino acids. Germline CDR1 is SEHNR and CDR2 is FQNEAQ (reference sequence). Trimming left V 5 bases short and J 3 bases short, with 17 bases between. This CDR3 reads CASSREGPHDYEQYF. CDR3 DNA sequence: TGTGCCAGCAGCCGTGAGGGACCCCACGACTACGAGCAGTACTTC.

The chain has TRBV28 and TRBJ2-7, with no clear D. Trimming removed 6 bases at V and 2 bases at J, with 5 bases between. The CDR3 is 11 amino acids. Per germline, CDR1 MDHEN and CDR2 SYDVKM. CDR3 in DNA: TGTGCCAGCAGGCTAGCCTACGAGCAGTACTTC. Protein sequence: CASRLAYEQYF.

This chain links TRBV7-9 with TRBJ1-2; D gene ambiguous. V gave up 3 bases and J gave up 6 bases, with 8 bases separating them. The CDR3 spans 12 residues. CDR1 and CDR2 from the germline V gene are SEHNR and FQNEAQ (reference sequence). The DNA of the CDR3 is TGTGCCAGCAGCTTGCCGCAGAATGGCTACACCTTC. This encodes CASSLPQNGYTF.

The chain joins TRBV20-1 to TRBJ1-2; weak D call: TRBD1 (5 bases). Germline V gene lookup returns CDR1 DFQATT and CDR2 SNEGSKA (reference sequence). The CDR3 spans 15 residues. Trimming shortened V by 3 bases and J by 8 bases, and 22 bases separated the two germline ends. The CDR3 is CSARDPGAITRGYTF. Here the CDR3 DNA reads TGCAGTGCTAGGGATCCCGGGGCGATAACTAGAGGCTACACCTTC.

The V gene is TRBV3-1, the J gene TRBJ2-3; D perhaps matches TRBD2 (5 bases). Trimming cost V 1 base and J 1 base, with 9 bases left between them. Per germline, CDR1 LGHDT and CDR2 YNNKEL (reference sequence). CDR3 length: 15 residues. The CDR3: CASSQGWGGTDTQYF. The CDR3 bases are TGTGCCAGCAGCCAAGGATGGGGAGGCACAGATACGCAGTATTTT.

This clonotype was recorded at least ten times. This chain uses TRBV12-3 or TRBV12-4 with TRBJ2-7; D uncertain. V lost 6 bases and J 6 bases, leaving 9 bases between the germline ends. The CDR3 contains 11 residues. CDR3: CASRGYSEQYF. The CDR3 coding sequence is TGTGCCAGCAGAGGGTATTCCGAGCAGTACTTC.

This clonotype was found a few times. The junction departs from germline at one end; a sequencing error may be responsible. The chain uses TRBV7-9 and TRBJ2-7; D may correspond to TRBD1 or TRBD2 (5 bases each). In germline, CDR1 is SEHNR, CDR2 FQNEAQ (reference sequence). The CDR3 has 12 amino acids. The CDR3 DNA reads as TGTGCCAGCAGCTCACTCCGGGACGAACAGTACTTC. The encoded protein is CASSSLRDEQYF.

The rearrangement joins TRBV27 to TRBJ2-5; possibly TRBD2 for D (5 bases). The germline CDR1 and CDR2 sequences are MNHEY and SMNVEV (reference sequence). The CDR3 extends over 14 amino acids. This CDR3 is CVTSLQRILETQYF. CDR3 DNA: TGTGTCACATCCCTTCAGCGGATCCTAGAGACCCAGTACTTC.

This clonotype was seen a handful of times. The chain couples TRBV9 to TRBJ1-5, with a weak D call TRBD1 (6 bases). This CDR3 has 14 residues. Trimming took 9 bases from V and 5 from J, leaving 18 bases between them. The germline CDR1 and CDR2 sequences are SGDLS and YYNGEE. CDR3 amino acids: CAIRPWTDHQPQHF. CDR3 nucleotide sequence: TGTGCCATTCGCCCTTGGACAGATCATCAGCCCCAGCATTTT.

This clonotype came up a few times. V is TRBV6-5 and J is TRBJ2-7; D remains ambiguous. Trimming took off 6 bases at V and 7 bases at J, with 10 bases between the two ends. CDR1 and CDR2 from the germline V gene are MNHEY and SVGAGI. The CDR3 consists of 11 residues. The CDR3 sequence is CASSRPGEQYF. CDR3 sequence (DNA): TGTGCCAGCAGCCGCCCTGGAGAGCAGTACTTC.

CDR3 protein: CASSSYQEKLFF. The CDR3, as DNA: TGTGCCAGCAGTTCTTACCAAGAAAAACTGTTTTTT. The chain recombines TRBV28 with TRBJ1-4; D call uncertain. Germline V lookup: CDR1 MDHEN, CDR2 SYDVKM. The CDR3 extends over 12 amino acids. V shed 4 bases and J shed 8 bases, with 8 bases lying between them.

This clonotype has a handful of counts. J is TRBJ1-1 and V is TRBV3-1, with no clear D. V lost 4 bases and J 5 bases, leaving 14 bases between the germline ends. CDR3 length: 14 residues. CDR1 and CDR2 (germline): LGHDT, YNNKEL (reference sequence). The CDR3 DNA follows: TGTGCCAGCAGCCCAGTGGCATCCACGACTGAAGCTTTCTTT. As protein: CASSPVASTTEAFF. Drawing the rest from reference TRBV3-1 and TRBJ1-1, the complete variable domain is DTAVSQTPKYLVTQMGNDKSIKCEQNLGHDTMYWYKQDSKKFLKIMFSYNNKELIINETVPNRFSPKSPDKAHLNLHINSLELGDSAVYFCASSPVASTTEAFFGQGTRLTVV.

Ten or more counts support this clonotype. The CDR3 reads CSARGPDHTDTQYF. CDR3 nucleotides: TGCAGTGCCCGGGGGCCCGACCACACAGATACGCAGTATTTT. This chain joins TRBV20-1 and TRBJ2-3; either TRBD1 or TRBD2 may fit D (6 bases each). V dropped 6 bases and J dropped 2 bases, with 15 bases sitting between them. The germline gives CDR1 DFQATT, CDR2 SNEGSKA (reference sequence). The CDR3 loop spans 14 amino acids.

The rearrangement joins TRBV5-1 to TRBJ2-1; TRBD2 agrees at 13 bases. CDR1 SGHRS and CDR2 YFSETQ come from the germline V gene. Trimming at V came to 4 bases and at J to 12 bases, leaving 13 bases not matched to a gene. The CDR3 covers 16 residues. The chain's CDR3 is CASSEGLAGPQGLQFF. The DNA of the CDR3 is TGCGCCAGCAGCGAGGGACTAGCGGGGCCCCAGGGGTTGCAGTTCTTC.

The chain couples TRBV27 to TRBJ1-1, with D perhaps TRBD1 (6 bases). CDR3 size: 13 residues. Between the trimmed V and J ends, which lost 1 base and 4 bases, there was a span of 7 bases. Per germline, CDR1 MNHEY and CDR2 SMNVEV (reference sequence). The CDR3 spells CASSLWGATEAFF. The CDR3 nucleotides are TGTGCCAGCAGTTTATGGGGGGCCACTGAAGCTTTCTTT.

The chain is built from TRBV20-1 and TRBJ2-7, with 9 bases matching TRBD1. The CDR3 is made up of 13 amino acids. Per germline, CDR1 DFQATT and CDR2 SNEGSKA (reference sequence). Losses at the gene ends were 6 bases for V and 4 bases for J; bases not matched to a gene: 7. The DNA of the CDR3 is TGCAGTGCCCCGGCGGGACAGGGTTACGAGCAGTACTTC. Translating gives CSAPAGQGYEQYF.

CDR3 residues: CASSYKPDTGIYGYTF. In nucleotides, the CDR3 is TGTGCCAGCAGTTACAAACCCGATACAGGGATCTATGGCTACACCTTC. The genes are TRBV6-5 and TRBJ1-2; maybe TRBD1 (6 bases). The germline V and J ends were trimmed by 2 bases and 4 bases, with 17 bases remaining between them. Germline values: CDR1 MNHEY, CDR2 SVGAGI. This CDR3 comprises 16 residues.

CDR3 sequence reads: CATSRDREINSPLHF. In DNA, the CDR3 is TGTGCCACCAGCAGAGACCGGGAAATCAATTCACCCCTCCACTTT. The chain links TRBV15 to TRBJ1-6; D ambiguous. This CDR3 has 15 amino acids. V was clipped by 0 bases and J by 7 bases, with 10 bases between them. The V gene's germline CDR1 is LNHNV and CDR2 YYDKDF (reference sequence).

V and J are TRBV5-5 and TRBJ2-3, with 9 bases fitting TRBD1. The CDR3 runs to 14 residues. V trimming: 5 bases; J trimming: 2 bases; junction bases outside the gene matches: 3. Germline CDR1 reads SGHKS; CDR2 reads YYEKEE (reference sequence). As DNA, the CDR3 is TGTGCCAGCAGTGGGACAGGGACCACAGATACGCAGTATTTT. Translated, it gives CASSGTGTTDTQYF.

About this clonotype: The junction shows a germline mismatch at one end, possibly a read error. V gene TRBV12-3 or TRBV12-4 combines with J gene TRBJ1-2; the match to TRBD1 covers 7 bases. The CDR3 has 13 residues. CDR3 region: CASSLGQPDGYTF. CDR3 in DNA: TGCGCCAGCAGTCTGGGACAGCCAGATGGCTACACCTTC.

The chain recombines TRBV29-1 with TRBJ2-1; possible D gene TRBD2, 5 bases. The germline V and J ends were trimmed by 5 bases and 4 bases, with 18 bases remaining between them. The CDR3 loop spans 15 amino acids. The germline V gene encodes CDR1 SQVTM and CDR2 ANQGSEA. This CDR3 reads CSVRPRPTGYNEQFF. The CDR3 region has the DNA TGCAGCGTTCGTCCACGACCTACGGGGTACAATGAGCAGTTCTTC.

V gene TRBV30 combines with J gene TRBJ2-7; the match to TRBD1 covers 10 bases. Trimming removed 1 base from V and 5 bases from J; junction bases left unmatched: 11. CDR1 and CDR2 from the germline V gene are GTSNPN and SVGIG (reference sequence). The CDR3 is 16 amino acids. The CDR3 region has the DNA TGTGCCTGGAGTGGAGTCCGACAGGGGGCTCTTAACGAGCAGTACTTC. Amino acids: CAWSGVRQGALNEQYF.

The gene calls are TRBV20-1 and TRBJ1-1; D unresolved. Germline V CDR1 and CDR2: DFQATT, SNEGSKA (reference sequence). V shed 3 bases and J shed 0 bases, with 8 bases lying between them. There are 13 residues in the CDR3. The CDR3 loop is CSASQPMNTEAFF. CDR3 nucleotide sequence: TGCAGTGCTAGTCAGCCGATGAACACTGAAGCTTTCTTT.

This chain uses TRBV28 with TRBJ2-1, with 13 bases that match TRBD2. This CDR3 region has 16 residues. V was clipped by 4 bases and J by 7 bases; unmatched bases: 7. Looked up from germline, CDR1 is MDHEN and CDR2 is SYDVKM. As DNA, the CDR3 is TGTGCCAGCAGTTCCACTAGCGGGGGGGCCTGGAATGAGCAGTTCTTC. Translation: CASSSTSGGAWNEQFF.

This clonotype has more than one count but fewer than ten. The J gene is TRBJ2-2, the V gene TRBV4-1, with 11 bases lining up with TRBD1. After removal of 2 bases from V and 6 bases from J, the junction contained 8 bases not matched to a gene. Per the germline V gene, CDR1 is MGHRA and CDR2 is YSYEKL. The CDR3 extends over 17 amino acids. CDR3 in amino acids: CASSQTRDRGLAGELFF. CDR3 bases: TGCGCCAGCAGCCAAACACGGGACAGGGGGTTAGCCGGGGAGCTGTTTTTT.

The DNA for the CDR3 is TGTGCCAGCAGCCAACGGAATGGGGGGGGCACAGATACGCAGTATTTT. Its protein product is CASSQRNGGGTDTQYF. This chain links TRBV3-1 with TRBJ2-3, with 7 nucleotides matching TRBD2. Germline CDR1 reads LGHDT; CDR2 reads YNNKEL (reference sequence). The CDR3 runs 16 residues. Trimming at V came to 2 bases and at J to 1 base, leaving 6 bases not matched to a gene.

This chain joins TRBV4-1 and TRBJ2-3; perhaps TRBD1 as D (5 bases). Deletions cut 4 bases from V and 1 base from J, with 15 bases between. The CDR3 contains 16 residues. CDR1 is MGHRA and CDR2 is YSYEKL in the germline V gene. Here the CDR3 DNA reads TGCGCCAGCAGCCTTCTGGAAGGGGCGGGCACAGATACGCAGTATTTT. Translating it yields CASSLLEGAGTDTQYF.

This clonotype occurred a few times. The chain links TRBV9 to TRBJ1-6; 7 bases match TRBD1. The V and J ends lost 4 bases and 12 bases, in that order; junction bases with no gene match: 7. This CDR3 is built from 13 residues. CDR1 is SGDLS and CDR2 is YYNGEE in the germline V gene. CDR3 sequence (DNA): TGTGCCAGCAGCACTACAGGGGTTGGACCCCTCCACTTT. It yields the protein CASSTTGVGPLHF.

This clonotype was observed a handful of times. CDR3 DNA: TGTGCCAGCAGGCCGGGACAGGGGGGCACCGGGGAGCTGTTTTTT. Translating it yields CASRPGQGGTGELFF. This chain joins TRBV7-9 and TRBJ2-2; 11 bases are a match to TRBD1. This CDR3 comprises 15 residues. Trimming took 6 bases from V and 4 from J; bases not matched to a gene: 4. Germline CDR1 and CDR2: SEHNR and FQNEAQ (reference sequence).

The gene calls are TRBV4-1 and TRBJ1-6; D is possibly TRBD1 (5 bases). V gave up 4 bases and J gave up 6 bases, with 16 bases separating them. In germline, CDR1 is MGHRA, CDR2 YSYEKL. The CDR3 runs to 16 residues. This CDR3 is CASSLDYGAINSPLHF. The CDR3 region has the DNA TGCGCCAGCAGCCTTGATTATGGGGCGATTAATTCACCCCTCCACTTT.

This clonotype was counted between two and nine times. The chain uses TRBV20-1 and TRBJ2-7; D might be TRBD1 (6 bases). V lost 3 bases and J lost 4, with 16 bases in between. CDR1 and CDR2 (germline): DFQATT, SNEGSKA (reference sequence). The CDR3 spans 14 residues. CDR3 nucleotide sequence: TGCAGTGCTAGTCTGGACAGTATCTCTTACGAGCAGTACTTC. It is translated as CSASLDSISYEQYF.

The V gene is TRBV2, the J gene TRBJ2-1; 10 positions match TRBD2. Germline V gives CDR1 SNHLY, CDR2 FYNNEI. The CDR3 is 17 residues long. Trimming removed 2 bases from V and 0 bases from J; junction bases left unmatched: 4. CDR3 sequence (DNA): TGTGCCAGCAGTGAAATTAGCGGGGGGAGCTCCTACAATGAGCAGTTCTTC. The encoded protein is CASSEISGGSSYNEQFF.